The entry below describes one T cell receptor (beta chain). With 6 bases clipped from V and 3 bases from J, the junction kept 3 bases outside the gene matches. This CDR3 is built from 13 residues. Germline lookup yields CDR1 SNHLY and CDR2 FYNNEI. Positively selected for CCR7, the CD45RO-negative cells used as naive CD8 cells excluded terminally differentiated effector memory CD45RA+ cells. Sequenced by immunoSEQ multiplex PCR; TCRdb stores in-frame clones only, minus some. The data contain around 2,000,000 clones, roughly 95% of them seen just once; the ten biggest clones take up around 1.2%. The sample is drawn from a study of shared clonotypes between healthy human individuals.

The sequence came from a man aged 18 to 30 in good health. The rearrangement joins TRBV2 to TRBJ2-5, with 8 bases fitting TRBD1. Material: naive CD8+ T cells sorted from blood. CDR3 coding DNA: TGTGCCAGCAGGCCGGACAGGGAAGAGACCCAGTACTTC. Protein sequence: CASRPDREETQYF.